Each of the 17 T cell receptor beta chains below was sequenced from the same sample in a study of patients and donors after allogeneic stem cell transplantation. TCRdb redid the calling of the RT-PCR reads with MiXCR, one entry per CDR3 protein. The sample has 920,000 or so distinct CDR3 sequences, roughly 17% seen once; the top ten hold 6%. The specimen sequenced was blood, either unsorted or a sorted T cell fraction (not recorded which). Receptor source: a human donor who was either an allogeneic HSCT recipient or a stem cell or donor lymphocyte infusion donor (not recorded which). It is not recorded whose cells these are; they may come from a transplant donor.

This clonotype was recorded many times. The chain recombines TRBV12-3 or TRBV12-4 with TRBJ2-1; maybe TRBD1 (6 bases). V was trimmed by 6 bases and J by 1 base, leaving 19 bases between them. The CDR3 is 17 residues long. As DNA, the CDR3 is TGTGCCAGCAGCACATACACAGGGATTGGTTCCTACAATGAGCAGTTCTTC. This gives the protein CASSTYTGIGSYNEQFF.

V gene TRBV20-1 combines with J gene TRBJ2-5, with 9 bases fitting TRBD2. The germline V gene has CDR1 DFQATT and CDR2 SNEGSKA (reference sequence). V dropped 1 base and J dropped 0; count of bases not matched to a gene: 6. The CDR3 runs 16 residues. CDR3 coding DNA: TGCAGTGCTAGAGGTCTAGCGGGACTGTACCAAGAGACCCAGTACTTC. This gives the protein CSARGLAGLYQETQYF.

This clonotype occurred a few times. This chain links TRBV29-1 with TRBJ2-6; D is unresolved. The CDR3 is 15 residues long. V was pared by 6 bases and J by 0 bases, with 12 bases between. The germline V gene has CDR1 SQVTM and CDR2 ANQGSEA. CDR3 amino acids: CSVGGANSGANVLTF. CDR3 DNA: TGCAGCGTCGGTGGAGCGAACTCTGGGGCCAACGTCCTGACTTTC.

The gene calls are TRBV15 and TRBJ1-2; the D is unclear. V lost 5 bases, J lost 4 bases, and 11 bases lay in between. The CDR3 spans 13 residues. CDR1 is LNHNV and CDR2 is YYDKDF in the germline V gene (reference sequence). CDR3 DNA: TGTGCCACCAGCGCCCTTGATACCTATGGCTACACCTTC. It yields the protein CATSALDTYGYTF. The complete variable domain, with remaining parts taken from reference TRBV15 and TRBJ1-2, reads DAMVIQNPRYQVTQFGKPVTLSCSQTLNHNVMYWYQQKSSQAPKLLFHYYDKDFNNEADTPDNFQSRRPNTSFCFLDIRSPGLGDTAMYLCATSALDTYGYTFGSGTRLTVV.

There are a few counts of this clonotype. The CDR3 protein is CASSGNENEQFF. The CDR3 DNA is TGTGCCAGCAGCGGGAACGAGAATGAGCAGTTCTTC. The chain employs TRBV9 and TRBJ2-1; unclear D gene. Trimming left V 3 bases short and J 7 bases short, with 8 bases between. Germline V gene data show CDR1 as SGDLS and CDR2 as YYNGEE. This CDR3 spans 12 amino acids.

The V gene is TRBV12-3 or TRBV12-4, the J gene TRBJ1-1; D remains unclear. Trimming removed 6 bases at V and 4 bases at J, with 15 bases between. This CDR3 has 14 residues. Here the CDR3 reads CASSPPTGSTEAFF. CDR3 DNA sequence: TGTGCCAGCAGCCCGCCGACGGGATCCACTGAAGCTTTCTTT.

A few counts support this clonotype. The gene calls are TRBV4-3 and TRBJ1-6, with unresolved D. The germline V gene has CDR1 LGHNA and CDR2 YSLEER. The CDR3 totals 16 residues. The V gene lost 1 base and the J gene lost 2 bases, with 9 bases spanning the gap. CDR3 sequence reads: CASSQVHEAYNSPLHF. In DNA, the CDR3 is TGCGCCAGCAGCCAAGTACATGAGGCCTATAATTCACCCCTCCACTTT.

The chain joins TRBV7-8 to TRBJ1-5; D gene unclear. The CDR3 totals 15 residues. V was trimmed by 6 bases and J by 3 bases, leaving 15 bases between them. Germline CDR1 and CDR2: SGHVS and FQNEAQ. CDR3 nucleotides: TGTGCCAGCAGTCCGTACCGGGGAGCCAATCAGCCCCAGCATTTT. This gives the protein CASSPYRGANQPQHF.

This clonotype appeared many times. The chain carries TRBV5-1 and TRBJ1-1; TRBD1 matches 7 bases. The CDR3 sequence is 15 residues long. Germline V CDR1 and CDR2: SGHRS, YFSETQ. V lost 4 bases and J lost 0; bases outside the gene matches: 6. The DNA of the CDR3 is TGCGCCAGCAGCAGGGGACAGCTGCTGAACACTGAAGCTTTCTTT. It translates to CASSRGQLLNTEAFF.

With regard to this clonotype: The junction does not match germline at one end; this may be a read error. The J gene is TRBJ2-3, the V gene TRBV6-2 or TRBV6-3, with TRBD2 identical over 7 bases. The CDR3 is made up of 12 amino acids. CDR1 and CDR2 from the germline V gene are MNHEY and SVGEGT. CDR3 bases: TGTGCCAGCACTAATGGGGAGGGGCTCCGGGGATTT. As protein: CASTNGEGLRGF.

This chain joins TRBV15 and TRBJ2-7; 8 nucleotides align to TRBD2. With 5 bases clipped from V and 7 bases from J, the junction kept 13 bases outside the gene matches. The length of the CDR3 is 15 residues. CDR1 LNHNV and CDR2 YYDKDF come from the germline V gene (reference sequence). This CDR3 is CATSGGAGVLREQYF. CDR3 coding DNA: TGTGCCACCAGCGGGGGAGCGGGAGTCCTAAGGGAGCAGTACTTC. Supplemented by reference TRBV15 and TRBJ2-7, the full variable domain reads DAMVIQNPRYQVTQFGKPVTLSCSQTLNHNVMYWYQQKSSQAPKLLFHYYDKDFNNEADTPDNFQSRRPNTSFCFLDIRSPGLGDTAMYLCATSGGAGVLREQYFGPGTRLTVT.

The rearrangement links TRBV4-3 to TRBJ2-3; unclear D gene. This CDR3 is built from 17 residues. V lost 0 bases to trimming and J lost 2 bases, with 15 bases between them. Germline V gives CDR1 LGHNA, CDR2 YSLEER. CDR3 sequence (DNA): TGCGCCAGCAGCCAAGAGCCGGGTCCTCGACCCACAGATACGCAGTATTTT. This encodes CASSQEPGPRPTDTQYF.

This sequence joins TRBV18 and TRBJ2-3; D ambiguous. V dropped 3 bases and J dropped 1 base, with 11 bases sitting between them. Germline CDR1 is KGHSH and CDR2 is LQKENI. The CDR3 has 15 amino acids. The CDR3, as DNA: TGTGCCAGCTCACCGACCCCCTTGGGCACAGATACGCAGTATTTT. Translated, it gives CASSPTPLGTDTQYF.

This clonotype occurred a few times. The chain has TRBV15 and TRBJ1-5, with D possibly matching TRBD1 (5 bases). The length of the CDR3 is 15 residues. Trimming cost V 0 bases and J 5 bases, with 11 bases left between them. The germline V gene encodes CDR1 LNHNV and CDR2 YYDKDF (reference sequence). CDR3 DNA sequence: TGTGCCACCAGCAGAGAGAGGCAGGGTGATCAGCCCCAGCATTTT. Translation: CATSRERQGDQPQHF.

This clonotype was found a few times. CDR3: CASSYSGFYNEQFF. The CDR3 DNA sequence: TGTGCCAGCAGTTACTCAGGCTTCTACAATGAGCAGTTCTTC. The gene calls are TRBV6-2 or TRBV6-3 and TRBJ2-1; D is unresolved. The CDR3 sequence is 14 residues long. V lost 0 bases to trimming and J lost 3 bases, with 6 bases between them. The V gene's germline CDR1 is MNHEY and CDR2 SVGEGT.

This clonotype was picked up a small number of times. The chain employs TRBV15 and TRBJ2-3; D ambiguous. The ends were cut back, 4 bases at V and 4 bases at J, with 15 bases in the middle. The CDR3 spans 15 residues. Germline CDR1 is LNHNV and CDR2 is YYDKDF (reference sequence). The CDR3 region is CATSKSPNRADTQYF. DNA for the CDR3: TGTGCCACCAGCAAGAGCCCGAATCGGGCAGATACGCAGTATTTT.

This clonotype was counted a few times. This chain connects TRBV28 to TRBJ2-7; D is uncertain. Germline CDR1 and CDR2: MDHEN and SYDVKM. The CDR3 has 15 residues. V lost 6 bases and J lost 4, with 19 bases in between. The chain's CDR3 is CASSESGPKVYEQYF. CDR3 DNA: TGTGCCAGCAGCGAGTCGGGTCCCAAAGTGTACGAGCAGTACTTC.